The next 14 T cell receptor beta chains were all read from a single sample in a study of cytomegalovirus exposure and HLA in healthy donors. Use of 60 Vbeta and 13 Jbeta primers characterized the PCR. TCRdb keeps only in-frame clones here, not all; method: immunoSEQ multiplex PCR. Seen here are over 130,000 clones, approximately 80% observed once, and the top ten hold roughly 6.2%. Sequencing input: PBMCs. The receptors here all came from a woman in her thirties or forties in good health and CMV-seropositive.

V is TRBV28 and J is TRBJ2-6; perhaps TRBD1 as D (5 bases). Trimming removed 11 bases from V and 2 bases from J, with 7 bases in between. The germline gives CDR1 MDHEN, CDR2 SYDVKM. This CDR3 has 12 amino acids. This CDR3 reads CASRAGANVLTF. CDR3 coding DNA: TGTGCCTCCAGGGCTGGGGCCAACGTCCTGACTTTC.

This chain connects TRBV9 to TRBJ2-5; TRBD2 is a possible D gene (5 bases). Germline lookup yields CDR1 SGDLS and CDR2 YYNGEE. The CDR3 is made up of 17 amino acids. The V and J ends lost 0 bases and 0 bases respectively, with 15 bases between them. The CDR3 coding sequence is TGTGCCAGCAGCGTAGCTGGGCTAGCCCCGTACCAAGAGACCCAGTACTTC. Protein: CASSVAGLAPYQETQYF.

This chain joins TRBV7-2 and TRBJ2-5, with 10 bases aligning to TRBD1. CDR1 SGHTA and CDR2 FQGNSA come from the germline V gene. Trimming at V came to 3 bases and at J to 5 bases, leaving 9 bases not matched to a gene. The CDR3 extends over 16 amino acids. CDR3 nucleotide sequence: TGTGCCAGCAGCTTGGGGGGGACAGGGGTGCGGGAGACCCAGTACTTC. Amino acids: CASSLGGTGVRETQYF.

The chain links TRBV29-1 to TRBJ1-1; a weak D match, TRBD1 (5 bases). Trimming left V 3 bases short and J 7 bases short, with 9 bases between. The germline CDR1 and CDR2 sequences are SQVTM and ANQGSEA. CDR3 size: 11 residues. CDR3 residues: CSVDRAFEAFF. CDR3 DNA sequence: TGCAGCGTTGACAGGGCCTTTGAAGCTTTCTTT.

The chain couples TRBV2 to TRBJ2-3; D unclear. The V gene's germline CDR1 is SNHLY and CDR2 FYNNEI. The CDR3 has 14 amino acids. Trimming pared 6 bases from V and 3 bases from J, leaving 13 bases between. The CDR3 is CASSSSTRTDTQYF. DNA for the CDR3: TGTGCCAGCAGCTCCTCTACCAGGACAGATACGCAGTATTTT.

The chain recombines TRBV28 with TRBJ1-2; 7 nucleotides agree with TRBD1. CDR3 length: 14 amino acids. J lost 3 bases, V lost 3 bases, and 4 bases had no gene match. From germline, CDR1 is MDHEN and CDR2 SYDVKM. This CDR3 reads CASSLGRGYYGYTF. CDR3 in DNA: TGTGCCAGCAGTTTGGGCAGGGGGTACTATGGCTACACCTTC.

The gene calls are TRBV19 and TRBJ2-1; D may be TRBD2 (5 bases). Germline V lookup: CDR1 LNHDA, CDR2 SQIVND (reference sequence). Between the trimmed V and J ends, which lost 1 base and 10 bases, there was a span of 14 bases. This CDR3 region has 14 residues. CDR3 in amino acids: CASSIVGLTIEQFF. As DNA, the CDR3 is TGTGCCAGTAGTATAGTTGGACTCACGATCGAGCAGTTCTTC.

This clone was seen a single time. V gene TRBV6-5 combines with J gene TRBJ2-1; 9 bases agree with TRBD2. The CDR3 has 15 amino acids. V shed 5 bases, J shed 5 bases, and the junction held 7 bases outside the gene matches. Germline V CDR1 and CDR2: MNHEY, SVGAGI. The CDR3: CASSVLAGVNNEQFF. Here the CDR3 DNA reads TGTGCCAGCAGTGTGTTAGCGGGAGTGAACAATGAGCAGTTCTTC.

The rearrangement links TRBV4-1 to TRBJ2-1, with TRBD2 as a possible D gene (5 bases). The V gene's germline CDR1 is MGHRA and CDR2 YSYEKL. Trimming pared 1 base from V and 0 bases from J, leaving 7 bases between. The CDR3 extends over 15 amino acids. The CDR3 protein is CASSQAGSSYNEQFF. CDR3 DNA sequence: TGCGCCAGCAGCCAAGCGGGGAGCTCCTACAATGAGCAGTTCTTC.

This clone has only a few counts. The chain carries TRBV13 and TRBJ2-7; perhaps TRBD1 as D (6 bases). Per the germline V gene, CDR1 is PRHDT and CDR2 is FYEKMQ (reference sequence). This CDR3 has 15 amino acids. Trimming removed 0 bases from V and 1 base from J, with 10 bases in between. The CDR3 sequence: CASSLGRDTSYEQYF. DNA for the CDR3: TGTGCCAGCAGCTTAGGCCGGGACACATCCTACGAGCAGTACTTC.

The V and J genes are TRBV14 and TRBJ2-3; TRBD1 matches at 9 bases. The CDR3 covers 15 residues. Germline CDR1 is SGHDN and CDR2 is FVKESK. V shed 4 bases, J shed 3 bases, and the junction held 5 bases outside the gene matches. For the CDR3, the DNA is TGTGCCAGCAGCCTAACAGGGGGCTATACAGATACGCAGTATTTT. Translation: CASSLTGGYTDTQYF. The entire variable domain, with the rest obtained from reference TRBV14 and TRBJ2-3, is as follows: EAGVTQFPSHSVIEKGQTVTLRCDPISGHDNLYWYRRVMGKEIKFLLHFVKESKQDESGMPNNRFLAERTGGTYSTLKVQPAELEDSGVYFCASSLTGGYTDTQYFGPGTRLTVL.

The chain uses TRBV30 and TRBJ1-2, with TRBD1 identical over 8 bases. From germline, CDR1 is GTSNPN and CDR2 SVGIG (reference sequence). This CDR3 has 12 amino acids. V lost 5 bases and J lost 4; bases outside the gene matches: 3. In DNA, the CDR3 is TGTGCCTGGCACAGGGGGGGCTATGGCTACACCTTC. Amino acid sequence: CAWHRGGYGYTF. The whole variable domain, remainder taken from reference TRBV30 and TRBJ1-2, is SQTIHQWPATLVQPVGSPLSLECTVEGTSNPNLYWYRQAAGRGLQLLFYSVGIGQISSEVPQNLSASRPQDRQFILSSKKLLLSDSGFYLCAWHRGGYGYTFGSGTRLTVV.

This rearrangement joins TRBV27 to TRBJ2-1; TRBD2 matches at 9 bases. CDR1 and CDR2 from the germline V gene are MNHEY and SMNVEV (reference sequence). This CDR3 has 16 residues. The junction had 7 bases not matched to a gene; V was cut back by 5 bases and J by 2 bases. The CDR3 sequence is CASSPLGLATYNEQFF. The CDR3 bases are TGTGCCAGCAGTCCCCTTGGACTAGCGACCTACAATGAGCAGTTCTTC.

V and J are TRBV19 and TRBJ1-2; 7 positions agree with TRBD1. Germline assignment: CDR1 LNHDA and CDR2 SQIVND (reference sequence). This CDR3 comprises 14 residues. Germline trimming cut 5 bases from V and 7 bases from J; bases unmatched to any gene: 10. The CDR3 bases are TGTGCCAGTAGTTTCCGACAGGGTGAGGCTGGCTACACCTTC. Protein sequence: CASSFRQGEAGYTF.